A single sample is the source of the 12 T cell receptor beta chains below, sequenced in a study of blood T cell repertoires in COVID-19. TCRdb's copy holds only in-frame clones and misses some; the assay was immunoSEQ multiplex PCR. The sample lists 400,000 or so clones, 70% to 90% seen once, with 0.8% to 0.9% in the top ten. The material sequenced was peripheral blood. The receptors were sampled from a young man with COVID-19, enrolled during active disease.

This sequence joins TRBV14 and TRBJ1-6; D is unresolved. Germline V gene data show CDR1 as SGHDN and CDR2 as FVKESK. V was clipped by 0 bases and J by 6 bases, with 6 bases between them. The CDR3 extends over 14 amino acids. The CDR3 loop is CASSQDFSNSPLHF. For the CDR3, the DNA is TGTGCCAGCAGCCAAGATTTTAGTAATTCACCCCTCCACTTT.

The rearrangement joins TRBV3-1 (or the pseudogene TRBV3-2) to TRBJ2-2, with 9 positions matching TRBD2. The germline CDR1 and CDR2 sequences are LGHDT and YNNKEL (reference sequence). V lost 2 bases and J lost 7; bases outside the gene matches: 11. There are 17 residues in the CDR3. CDR3 protein: CASSQPFSGRGGGELFF. As DNA, the CDR3 is TGTGCCAGCAGCCAACCCTTTAGCGGGAGAGGTGGCGGGGAGCTGTTTTTT.

The chain recombines TRBV20-1 with TRBJ2-1; TRBD2 matches at 7 bases. This CDR3 comprises 14 residues. V was clipped by 3 bases and J by 5 bases; unmatched bases: 7. Germline V gene data show CDR1 as DFQATT and CDR2 as SNEGSKA (reference sequence). The CDR3 DNA reads TGCAGTGCTAGTGGTGGGACTACGAACAATGAGCAGTTCTTC. Its protein is CSASGGTTNNEQFF.

The chain uses TRBV27 and TRBJ1-5, with D uncertain. The germline V and J ends were trimmed by 3 bases and 4 bases, with 7 bases remaining between them. The CDR3 is 13 residues long. CDR1 MNHEY and CDR2 SMNVEV come from the germline V gene (reference sequence). This chain's CDR3 is CASSLAENQPQHF. The CDR3 nucleotides read TGTGCCAGCAGTTTGGCGGAGAATCAGCCCCAGCATTTT.

The rearrangement joins TRBV6-5 to TRBJ2-7; maybe TRBD1 (5 bases). CDR1 is MNHEY, CDR2 SVGAGI, per germline. V shed 6 bases and J shed 6 bases, with 15 bases lying between them. CDR3 length: 13 amino acids. In DNA form, the CDR3 reads TGTGCCAGCAGCTGGGAAGGGGAATCCGAGCAGTACTTC. Its protein product is CASSWEGESEQYF.

The chain recombines TRBV10-1 with TRBJ1-1; TRBD1 agrees at 10 bases. Germline CDR1 is WNHNN and CDR2 is SYGVQD (reference sequence). J was trimmed by 0 bases and V by 3 bases; bases with no gene match: 10. The CDR3 loop spans 18 amino acids. The CDR3 protein is CASSEFPGQGRMNTEAFF. CDR3 in DNA: TGCGCCAGCAGTGAATTCCCGGGACAGGGGCGGATGAACACTGAAGCTTTCTTT.

A few counts support this clone. The rearrangement joins TRBV30 to TRBJ1-6; TRBD1 matches at 8 bases. With V trimmed by 3 bases and J by 6 bases, 10 bases remained unmatched. This CDR3 is built from 16 residues. The germline CDR1 and CDR2 sequences are GTSNPN and SVGIG (reference sequence). CDR3 amino acids: CAWSPLGTGGNSPLHF. The CDR3 DNA is TGTGCCTGGAGCCCCCTGGGGACAGGTGGTAATTCACCCCTCCACTTT.

This clone came up a few times. This chain connects TRBV4-1 to TRBJ1-1; D perhaps matches TRBD1 (6 bases). The length of the CDR3 is 14 residues. V lost 4 bases and J 1 base, leaving 10 bases between the germline ends. CDR1 is MGHRA, CDR2 YSYEKL, per germline. CDR3 residues: CASSLLTGNTEAFF. The CDR3 DNA reads as TGCGCCAGCAGCCTATTGACAGGGAACACTGAAGCTTTCTTT.

The chain has TRBV7-2 and TRBJ2-7; 11 bases line up with TRBD2. From germline, CDR1 is SGHTA and CDR2 FQGNSA. Unmatched junction bases numbered 7, after V lost 1 base and J lost 2 bases. CDR3 size: 17 residues. The CDR3 reads CASSLVASGRSAYEQYF. CDR3 in DNA: TGTGCCAGCAGCTTAGTTGCTAGCGGGAGGTCGGCCTACGAGCAGTACTTC. Full variable domain (remainder filled in from reference TRBV7-2 and TRBJ2-7): GAGVSQSPSNKVTEKGKDVELRCDPISGHTALYWYRQSLGQGLEFLIYFQGNSAPDKSGLPSDRFSAERTGGSVSTLTIQRTQQEDSAVYLCASSLVASGRSAYEQYFGPGTRLTVT.

The rearrangement links TRBV14 to TRBJ1-1; possibly TRBD1 for D (5 bases). CDR3 size: 16 residues. V shed 4 bases and J shed 0 bases, with 15 bases lying between them. Germline V gene lookup returns CDR1 SGHDN and CDR2 FVKESK. CDR3 sequence: CASSLGRRTMNTEAFF. CDR3 nucleotides: TGTGCCAGCAGCCTGGGGCGGCGAACAATGAACACTGAAGCTTTCTTT.

The rearrangement links TRBV24-1 to TRBJ2-5; 12 nucleotides match TRBD2. With V trimmed by 4 bases and J by 4 bases, 3 bases remained unmatched. This CDR3 has 15 residues. CDR1 and CDR2 from the germline V gene are KGHDR and SFDVKD. This CDR3 is CATSEKGLAGETQYF. In DNA form, the CDR3 reads TGTGCCACCAGTGAAAAGGGACTAGCGGGAGAGACCCAGTACTTC.

V gene TRBV19 combines with J gene TRBJ2-5, with a weak D call TRBD1 (6 bases). The CDR3 totals 14 residues. CDR1 LNHDA and CDR2 SQIVND come from the germline V gene (reference sequence). V lost 5 bases, J lost 5 bases, and 15 bases lay in between. The CDR3, as DNA: TGTGCCAGTAGTGAACAGGGCGGTTGGGAGACCCAGTACTTC. It specifies CASSEQGGWETQYF. The full variable domain, its missing parts supplied by reference TRBV19 and TRBJ2-5, is DGGITQSPKYLFRKEGQNVTLSCEQNLNHDAMYWYRQDPGQGLRLIYYSQIVNDFQKGDIAEGYSVSREKKESFPLTVTSAQKNPTAFYLCASSEQGGWETQYFGPGTRLLVL.